These T cell receptor beta chains were read from a single sample in a study of shared clonotypes between healthy human individuals. Generated by immunoSEQ multiplex PCR, the TCRdb table keeps only in-frame clones and is missing some. The table lists about 490,000 clones, around 80% of them singletons, with 10% to 15% in the top ten. Sequencing was done on a sample of PBMCs. These receptors were taken from a woman aged 40 to 50 in good health. Some clones in this sample may be carry-over from other donors' samples. The CDR3 runs from the conserved cysteine through the conserved F or W. A D gene is named only where the DNA matches it firmly. Clone size appears in some rows only: once, few, many, or a class for an expanded clone.

V gene: TRBV9
J gene: TRBJ2-7
clone size: .
D gene: TRBD2
CDR3 DNA: TGTGCCAGCAGCGCTAGCGGGAGGGCCTACGAGCAGTACTTC
CDR3 protein: CASSASGRAYEQYF

V gene: TRBV7-9
J gene: TRBJ2-5
clone size: .
D gene: .
CDR3 DNA: TGTGCCAGCAGCTCAGCCCAGGGGGGAGGAGAGACCCAGTACTTC
CDR3 protein: CASSSAQGGGETQYF

V gene: TRBV6-1
J gene: TRBJ1-1
clone size: .
D gene: .
CDR3 DNA: TGTGCCAGCGCTAAAGATTCACTGAACACTGAAGCTTTCTTT
CDR3 protein: CASAKDSLNTEAFF

V gene: TRBV28
J gene: TRBJ2-2
clone size: .
D gene: .
CDR3 DNA: TGTGCCAGCACCACCCCCGGGAACACCGGGGAGCTGTTTTTT
CDR3 protein: CASTTPGNTGELFF

V gene: TRBV25-1
J gene: TRBJ2-1
clone size: .
D gene: .
CDR3 DNA: TGTGCCAGCACTGCGTACAATGAGCAGTTCTTC
CDR3 protein: CASTAYNEQFF

V gene: TRBV18
J gene: TRBJ1-4
clone size: .
D gene: .
CDR3 DNA: TGTGCCAGCTCACTACGACAGGAAAATGAAAAACTGTTTTTT
CDR3 protein: CASSLRQENEKLFF

V gene: TRBV28
J gene: TRBJ2-5
clone size: .
D gene: .
CDR3 DNA: TGTGCCAGCAGGGGCAGGTTCGGGGACGAGACCCAGTACTTC
CDR3 protein: CASRGRFGDETQYF

V gene: TRBV11-2
J gene: TRBJ2-1
clone size: few
D gene: TRBD2
CDR3 DNA: TGTGCCAGCAGCCTCCAGCGGGAGCAGTACAATGAGCAGTTCTTC
CDR3 protein: CASSLQREQYNEQFF

V gene: TRBV7-9
J gene: TRBJ1-1
clone size: .
D gene: TRBD1
CDR3 DNA: TGTGCCAGCAGCCCCCGGGACAGGGGAGTATTAATGAACACTGAAGCTTTCTTT
CDR3 protein: CASSPRDRGVLMNTEAFF

V gene: TRBV6-4
J gene: TRBJ2-1
clone size: .
D gene: TRBD2
CDR3 DNA: TGTGCCAGCTCCCGGACCACTAGCGGGACCCACAATGAGCAGTTCTTC
CDR3 protein: CASSRTTSGTHNEQFF

V gene: TRBV6-5
J gene: TRBJ1-3
clone size: once
D gene: .
CDR3 DNA: TGTGCCAGCAGCCCCCAATTCTCTGGAAACACCATATATTTT
CDR3 protein: CASSPQFSGNTIYF

V gene: TRBV4-2
J gene: TRBJ2-7
clone size: .
D gene: TRBD2
CDR3 DNA: TGTGCCAGCAGCCAAGAGGGGACGGGACTAGCGGGACCCTACGAGCAGTACTTC
CDR3 protein: CASSQEGTGLAGPYEQYF

V gene: TRBV11-2
J gene: TRBJ1-2
clone size: .
D gene: .
CDR3 DNA: TGTGCCAGCAGCGACCAGGCCGGCGGCTATGGCTACACCTTC
CDR3 protein: CASSDQAGGYGYTF

V gene: TRBV30
J gene: TRBJ2-7
clone size: .
D gene: .
CDR3 DNA: TGTGCCTGGAGTAAACCGGGGCCTCAAACTTACGAGCAGTACTTC
CDR3 protein: CAWSKPGPQTYEQYF

V gene: TRBV30
J gene: TRBJ2-1
clone size: .
D gene: TRBD2
CDR3 DNA: TGTGCCTGGAGTGCGGCGGGAGGTTTCTCCCTCGGGCAGTTCTTC
CDR3 protein: CAWSAAGGFSLGQFF

V gene: TRBV29-1
J gene: TRBJ1-1
clone size: .
D gene: .
CDR3 DNA: TGCAGCGTTAGACTGGGGGGGGACACTGAAGCTTTCTTT
CDR3 protein: CSVRLGGDTEAFF

V gene: TRBV7-9
J gene: TRBJ2-2
clone size: .
D gene: .
CDR3 DNA: TGTGCCAGCAGCTTAAATAGTGGCGTGGTGGGTAGCACCGGGGAGCTGTTTTTT
CDR3 protein: CASSLNSGVVGSTGELFF

V gene: TRBV2
J gene: TRBJ2-7
clone size: .
D gene: .
CDR3 DNA: TGTGCCAGCAGTGAAGGCGGCACCTACGAGCAGTACTTC
CDR3 protein: CASSEGGTYEQYF

V gene: TRBV27
J gene: TRBJ2-4
clone size: once
D gene: .
CDR3 DNA: TGTGCCAGCAGTTTATCCCCTCTAGCCAAAAACATTCAGTACTTC
CDR3 protein: CASSLSPLAKNIQYF

V gene: TRBV6-1
J gene: TRBJ2-2
clone size: .
D gene: TRBD1
CDR3 DNA: TGTGCCAGCAGTGAATGGGACAGGAACACCGGGGAGCTGTTTTTT
CDR3 protein: CASSEWDRNTGELFF

V gene: TRBV14
J gene: TRBJ2-2
clone size: .
D gene: .
CDR3 DNA: TGTGCCAGCAGCCAAGATAGACGAGGGAACAGGGCGAACACCGGGGAGCTGTTTTTT
CDR3 protein: CASSQDRRGNRANTGELFF

V gene: TRBV5-1
J gene: TRBJ2-3
clone size: .
D gene: .
CDR3 DNA: TGCGCCAGCAGCTACGGGACTAGCACAGATACGCAGTATTTT
CDR3 protein: CASSYGTSTDTQYF

V gene: TRBV6-1
J gene: TRBJ2-2
clone size: .
D gene: .
CDR3 DNA: TGTGCCATCAGGGATGGCGGGGAGCTGTTTTTT
CDR3 protein: CAIRDGGELFF

V gene: TRBV18
J gene: TRBJ2-3
clone size: many
D gene: .
CDR3 DNA: TGTGCCAGCTCACTAGGGGTGGCTAGCACAGATACGCAGTATTTT
CDR3 protein: CASSLGVASTDTQYF

V gene: TRBV29-1
J gene: TRBJ2-1
clone size: .
D gene: .
CDR3 DNA: TGCAGCGTTGAGAGAGGGGGGAATGAGCAGTTCTTC
CDR3 protein: CSVERGGNEQFF

V gene: TRBV15
J gene: TRBJ2-7
clone size: .
D gene: .
CDR3 DNA: TGTGCCACCAGCCCAGTCGAGGGACGGCCAAGCTCCTACGAGCAGTACTTC
CDR3 protein: CATSPVEGRPSSYEQYF

V gene: TRBV27
J gene: TRBJ2-7
clone size: .
D gene: .
CDR3 DNA: TGTGCCACCCAGGCCCGGTTGGGCTACGAGCAGTACTTC
CDR3 protein: CATQARLGYEQYF

V gene: TRBV4-1
J gene: TRBJ2-5
clone size: .
D gene: .
CDR3 DNA: TGCGCCAGCAGCCAAGTACATAGTTCGGAGACCCAGTACTTC
CDR3 protein: CASSQVHSSETQYF

V gene: TRBV29-1
J gene: TRBJ1-2
clone size: .
D gene: .
CDR3 DNA: TGCAGCGTTGATGGGCAGGGGACTGTTAGCTACACCTTC
CDR3 protein: CSVDGQGTVSYTF

V gene: TRBV18
J gene: TRBJ2-1
clone size: .
D gene: .
CDR3 DNA: TGTGCCAGCTCACCACCCTCCCCAGGGACCTACAATGAGCAGTTCTTC
CDR3 protein: CASSPPSPGTYNEQFF

V gene: TRBV7-2
J gene: TRBJ2-3
clone size: .
D gene: TRBD2
CDR3 DNA: TGTGCCAGCAGCTTAGAGGCGGGAGGGGGCACAGATACGCAGTATTTT
CDR3 protein: CASSLEAGGGTDTQYF

V gene: TRBV12-5
J gene: TRBJ2-1
clone size: .
D gene: .
CDR3 DNA: TGTGCTAGTGGTTTGAGCAGCACCTACAATGAGCAGTTCTTC
CDR3 protein: CASGLSSTYNEQFF

V gene: TRBV7-2
J gene: TRBJ2-1
clone size: .
D gene: TRBD1
CDR3 DNA: TGTGCCAGCAGCACGGACAGGGGAAATGAGCAGTTCTTC
CDR3 protein: CASSTDRGNEQFF

V gene: TRBV28
J gene: TRBJ2-3
clone size: once
D gene: TRBD2
CDR3 DNA: TGTGCCAGCAGTTCCCGGGACTTTTGGCTAGCGGGAGGAGATACGCAGTATTTT
CDR3 protein: CASSSRDFWLAGGDTQYF

V gene: TRBV5-4
J gene: TRBJ2-7
clone size: .
D gene: .
CDR3 DNA: TGTGCCAGCAGCTTGGCCAGGGGAAACTACGAGCAGTACTTC
CDR3 protein: CASSLARGNYEQYF

V gene: TRBV4-1
J gene: TRBJ2-3
clone size: .
D gene: TRBD2
CDR3 DNA: TGCGCCAGCAGCCAGCTGGGAGCGGGAGGCACAGATACGCAGTATTTT
CDR3 protein: CASSQLGAGGTDTQYF

V gene: TRBV5-1
J gene: TRBJ2-5
clone size: many
D gene: .
CDR3 DNA: TGCGCCAGCAGCTTGGCCGGGGCGGAGACCCAGTACTTC
CDR3 protein: CASSLAGAETQYF

V gene: TRBV5-4
J gene: TRBJ1-2
clone size: .
D gene: TRBD1
CDR3 DNA: TGTGCCAGCAGCTTGGGCCTGGACAGGGTGGGGATATATGGCTACACCTTC
CDR3 protein: CASSLGLDRVGIYGYTF

V gene: TRBV28
J gene: TRBJ2-7
clone size: .
D gene: TRBD1
CDR3 DNA: TGTGCCAGCAGTTCACACAGGGGGCGGAACGAGCAGTACTTC
CDR3 protein: CASSSHRGRNEQYF

V gene: TRBV6-1
J gene: TRBJ1-5
clone size: .
D gene: TRBD1
CDR3 DNA: TGTGCCAGCAGTGCGGGACAGGGAGTCTATAGCAATCAGCCCCAGCATTTT
CDR3 protein: CASSAGQGVYSNQPQHF

V gene: TRBV18
J gene: TRBJ2-7
clone size: .
D gene: .
CDR3 DNA: TGTGCCAGCTCACCAAGGGGGGGCGACGAGCAGTACTTC
CDR3 protein: CASSPRGGDEQYF

V gene: TRBV7-2
J gene: TRBJ2-5
clone size: .
D gene: TRBD2
CDR3 DNA: TGTGCCAGCAGCTTGGGGAGGGAGTCCAAGACCCAGTACTTC
CDR3 protein: CASSLGRESKTQYF

V gene: TRBV30
J gene: TRBJ2-1
clone size: .
D gene: .
CDR3 DNA: TGTGCCTGGGAGCGGAAGGGGGTGGTGAATGAGCAGTTCTTC
CDR3 protein: CAWERKGVVNEQFF

V gene: TRBV18
J gene: TRBJ1-3
clone size: .
D gene: .
CDR3 DNA: TGTGCCAGCTCACCACAAGGCTCTGGAAACACCATATATTTT
CDR3 protein: CASSPQGSGNTIYF

V gene: TRBV19
J gene: TRBJ1-2
clone size: .
D gene: .
CDR3 DNA: TGTGCCAGTAGTAATTCCAATCGAAAGACCTATGGCTACACCTTC
CDR3 protein: CASSNSNRKTYGYTF

V gene: TRBV11-2
J gene: TRBJ2-1
clone size: .
D gene: TRBD2
CDR3 DNA: TGTGCCAGCAGCCCTAGAGCGGGAAAGGACAATGAGCAGTTCTTC
CDR3 protein: CASSPRAGKDNEQFF

V gene: TRBV5-1
J gene: TRBJ1-1
clone size: few
D gene: .
CDR3 DNA: TGCGCCAGCAGCCGGAGCTGGGGGAACACTGAAGCTTTCTTT
CDR3 protein: CASSRSWGNTEAFF

V gene: TRBV7-6
J gene: TRBJ2-2
clone size: few
D gene: .
CDR3 DNA: TGTGCCAGCAGCTCCCCGCGGGCCACCGGGGAGCTGTTTTTT
CDR3 protein: CASSSPRATGELFF

V gene: TRBV18
J gene: TRBJ2-7
clone size: .
D gene: .
CDR3 DNA: TGTGCCAGCTCACCACGACAGGGAGGATACTACGAGCAGTACTTC
CDR3 protein: CASSPRQGGYYEQYF

V gene: TRBV5-4
J gene: TRBJ2-1
clone size: .
D gene: TRBD2
CDR3 DNA: TGTGCCAGCAGCTCAGGGACTAGCGGGAGTTACAATGAGCAGTTCTTC
CDR3 protein: CASSSGTSGSYNEQFF

V gene: TRBV28
J gene: TRBJ1-4
clone size: .
D gene: .
CDR3 DNA: TGTGCCAGCACCCCGGATCGGGAAAAACTGTTTTTT
CDR3 protein: CASTPDREKLFF

V gene: TRBV7-9
J gene: TRBJ2-7
clone size: .
D gene: .
CDR3 DNA: TGTGCCAGCAGCTTAGGCGAGGGAGGCGAGCAGTACTTC
CDR3 protein: CASSLGEGGEQYF

V gene: TRBV18
J gene: TRBJ2-7
clone size: .
D gene: .
CDR3 DNA: TGTGCCAGCTCACCCCTTTCCGCCGAGCAGTACTTC
CDR3 protein: CASSPLSAEQYF

V gene: TRBV6-6
J gene: TRBJ1-3
clone size: .
D gene: .
CDR3 DNA: TGTGCCAGCAGTTACTGGACGACAGCTGGAAACACCATATATTTT
CDR3 protein: CASSYWTTAGNTIYF

V gene: TRBV7-2
J gene: TRBJ2-1
clone size: .
D gene: .
CDR3 DNA: TGTGCCAGCAGCTTTCCGAGCGGTAATGAGCAGTTCTTC
CDR3 protein: CASSFPSGNEQFF

V gene: TRBV5-5
J gene: TRBJ2-7
clone size: once
D gene: .
CDR3 DNA: TGTGCCAGCATCCCCCAGTCCCTGGCTACCTACGAGCAGTACTTC
CDR3 protein: CASIPQSLATYEQYF

V gene: TRBV7-9
J gene: TRBJ1-1
clone size: few
D gene: TRBD1
CDR3 DNA: TGTGCCAGCAGCTTAGGGGGACAGGAGAACACTGAAGCTTTCTTT
CDR3 protein: CASSLGGQENTEAFF

V gene: TRBV6-7
J gene: TRBJ2-2
clone size: .
D gene: .
CDR3 DNA: TGTGCCAGCAGTTACTCTACAGTTACGAACACCGGGGAGCTGTTTTTT
CDR3 protein: CASSYSTVTNTGELFF

V gene: TRBV28
J gene: TRBJ1-5
clone size: .
D gene: .
CDR3 DNA: TGTGCCAGCAGGACTACAGGGAACAATCAGCCCCAGCATTTT
CDR3 protein: CASRTTGNNQPQHF